Below, 16 T cell receptor beta chains from the same sample are listed, as sequenced in a study of blood T cells in healthy people across ages. A sample-barcoded 5' primer and a J-beta primer mix were used in a second PCR of about 7 to 12 cycles. One entry per CDR3 protein, called by TCRdb with MiXCR from the 5' RACE reads. Of some 900,000 distinct CDR3 sequences detected, around 48% appear once; the ten largest clones hold roughly 12%. The source material was blood. The receptors derive from a man between 25 and 39 years old in good health.

This rearrangement joins TRBV24-1 to TRBJ1-2, with D perhaps matching TRBD1 (6 bases). The CDR3 spans 15 residues. From germline, CDR1 is KGHDR and CDR2 SFDVKD. Trimming shortened V by 3 bases and J by 4 bases, and 14 bases separated the two germline ends. CDR3 amino acids: CATSDPGTSIYGYTF. The CDR3 coding sequence is TGTGCCACCAGTGATCCCGGGACATCGATCTATGGCTACACCTTC.

V is TRBV7-9 and J is TRBJ1-2; the D is unclear. CDR1 is SEHNR, CDR2 FQNEAQ, per germline (reference sequence). V was cut by 2 bases and J by 5 bases, with 9 bases left in between. The CDR3 consists of 13 residues. DNA for the CDR3: TGTGCCAGCAGCTTAACGGCAGGATATGGCTACACCTTC. Residues: CASSLTAGYGYTF.

The gene calls are TRBV7-9 and TRBJ2-7; D gene ambiguous. The CDR3 sequence is 13 residues long. The germline V gene encodes CDR1 SEHNR and CDR2 FQNEAQ (reference sequence). Trimming took 5 bases from V and 7 from J, leaving 15 bases between them. CDR3 sequence reads: CASSPTERNEQYF. CDR3 DNA: TGTGCCAGCAGCCCCACCGAGAGGAATGAGCAGTACTTC.

Remarks on this clonotype: The junction does not match germline at one end; this may be a read error. The V gene is TRBV10-3, the J gene TRBJ2-5, with 7 bases that match TRBD2. Germline V gene sequence: CDR1 ENHRY, CDR2 SYGVKD. There are 16 residues in the CDR3. The CDR3 loop reads CAIGDPGRGNQETQYF. Written as DNA, the CDR3 is TGTGCCATCGGTGATCCAGGGCGGGGGAACCAGGAGACCCAGTACTTC.

This clonotype was seen just once. V is TRBV29-1 and J is TRBJ2-3; 12 positions agree with TRBD2. V was pared by 4 bases and J by 4 bases, with 3 bases of the junction left unmatched. The CDR3 contains 14 residues. Germline CDR1 is SQVTM and CDR2 is ANQGSEA. The CDR3 DNA follows: TGCAGCGTTGGACTAGCGGGAGTCGCAGATACGCAGTATTTT. This gives the protein CSVGLAGVADTQYF.

This clonotype has more than one count but fewer than ten. The chain carries TRBV29-1 and TRBJ2-7; the D is unclear. CDR3 length equals 13 residues. The germline V and J ends were trimmed by 7 bases and 0 bases, with 13 bases remaining between them. Germline V CDR1 and CDR2: SQVTM, ANQGSEA. The CDR3 coding sequence is TGCAGCGCCATTACAGCCTTCTCCTACGAGCAGTACTTC. Its translation is CSAITAFSYEQYF.

In this sample, this clonotype turned up a few times. V usage is TRBV19 and J usage is TRBJ2-6, with 9 nucleotides matching TRBD1. Germline V gene sequence: CDR1 LNHDA, CDR2 SQIVND (reference sequence). J gave up 1 base and V 4 bases, and 2 bases lay outside the gene matches. There are 16 residues in the CDR3. The CDR3 reads CASSNDRGSGANVLTF. The CDR3 DNA is TGTGCCAGTAGTAATGACAGGGGGTCTGGGGCCAACGTCCTGACTTTC.

In its sample, this clonotype was seen a few times. The V call is TRBV4-3, the J call TRBJ2-7, with a weak D call TRBD1 (5 bases). Per germline, CDR1 LGHNA and CDR2 YSLEER. CDR3 length: 15 amino acids. Trimming took off 0 bases at V and 4 bases at J, with 13 bases between the two ends. Here the CDR3 DNA reads TGCGCCAGCAGCCAAGAACCAGGGTTTATATACGAGCAGTACTTC. Its translation is CASSQEPGFIYEQYF.

The V gene is TRBV3-1, the J gene TRBJ2-1, with no clear D. The CDR3 extends over 14 amino acids. Germline values: CDR1 LGHDT, CDR2 YNNKEL (reference sequence). With 7 bases removed from V and 4 bases from J, the gap between germline ends came to 14 bases. The CDR3 sequence: CASTHRAQYNEQFF. CDR3 nucleotide sequence: TGTGCCAGCACCCATCGCGCCCAGTACAATGAGCAGTTCTTC.

The chain couples TRBV7-9 to TRBJ1-4; D is ambiguous. Germline loops: CDR1 SEHNR, CDR2 FQNEAQ (reference sequence). Trimming left V 6 bases short and J 7 bases short, with 9 bases between. The CDR3 contains 12 residues. The CDR3 spells CASRRLPEKLFF. In nucleotides, the CDR3 is TGTGCCAGCAGAAGACTCCCTGAAAAACTGTTTTTT.

V and J are TRBV12-3 or TRBV12-4 and TRBJ1-6; D remains ambiguous. The CDR3 runs to 15 residues. The V end lost 3 bases, the J end lost 7 bases, and 13 bases lay between the germline ends. The CDR3 DNA reads TGTGCCAGCAGTTTTGCAGGTCTGAGCAATTCACCCCTCCACTTT. It translates to CASSFAGLSNSPLHF.

V usage is TRBV5-1 and J usage is TRBJ2-5; D gene unclear. The CDR3 loop spans 16 amino acids. Trimming pared 0 bases from V and 2 bases from J, leaving 14 bases between. Germline V gene sequence: CDR1 SGHRS, CDR2 YFSETQ. The CDR3 reads CASSLAPAGQQETQYF. DNA of the CDR3: TGCGCCAGCAGCTTGGCCCCGGCAGGCCAGCAAGAGACCCAGTACTTC.

This clonotype was seen a few times. The chain couples TRBV29-1 to TRBJ1-2; tentatively, D is TRBD1 (5 bases). This CDR3 spans 12 amino acids. The V gene's germline CDR1 is SQVTM and CDR2 ANQGSEA. V was pared by 8 bases and J by 4 bases, with 14 bases between. CDR3 residues: CSLGEMSYGYTF. The CDR3 region has the DNA TGCAGCCTAGGGGAGATGAGCTATGGCTACACCTTC.

The rearrangement links TRBV15 to TRBJ1-5; TRBD1 is a possible D gene (6 bases). This CDR3 is built from 16 residues. Germline-derived CDR1 and CDR2 are LNHNV and YYDKDF (reference sequence). V was clipped by 0 bases and J by 9 bases, with 18 bases between them. Written as DNA, the CDR3 is TGTGCCACCAGCAGAGATGTAAGGGGGGCCTCTGGGCCCCAGCATTTT. Its protein product is CATSRDVRGASGPQHF.

The V and J genes are TRBV4-1 and TRBJ1-2; no clear D gene. The V gene lost 0 bases and the J gene lost 1 base, with 12 bases spanning the gap. The V gene's germline CDR1 is MGHRA and CDR2 YSYEKL. The CDR3 totals 16 residues. The CDR3 DNA reads as TGCGCCAGCAGCCAAGATGCACATTCCGATAACTATGGCTACACCTTC. Its protein is CASSQDAHSDNYGYTF.

This CDR3 is CASIREGIGRETQYF. As DNA, the CDR3 is TGTGCCAGCATTAGGGAGGGCATTGGACGGGAGACCCAGTACTTC. The chain has TRBV2 and TRBJ2-5; TRBD2 matches at 7 bases. This CDR3 is built from 15 residues. J lost 5 bases, V lost 7 bases, and 13 bases had no gene match. Germline lookup yields CDR1 SNHLY and CDR2 FYNNEI.